The 22 T cell receptor beta chains reported below all come from one sample, sequenced in a study of blood T cells in healthy people across ages. A J-beta primer mix and a sample-barcoded 5' primer were used in a second PCR of roughly 6 to 12 cycles. TCRdb recomputed calls from the 5' RACE reads with MiXCR, one row per CDR3 protein. Of 850,000 or so distinct CDR3 sequences in the sample, roughly 26% were seen once. Specimen: blood. Every receptor here comes from a woman over 75 in good health.

The chain couples TRBV10-1 to TRBJ1-6; 7 bases are shared with TRBD1. J gave up 7 bases and V 6 bases, and 6 bases lay outside the gene matches. This CDR3 has 14 residues. Per the germline V gene, CDR1 is WNHNN and CDR2 is SYGVQD (reference sequence). The DNA for the CDR3 is TGCGCCAGCAGCCGCGGGACAGTGAATTCACCCCTCCACTTT. Protein: CASSRGTVNSPLHF.

About this clonotype: A much larger clone is a single base away; this may be a read error. The CDR3 coding sequence is TGTGTCACCCAACAGGGGAACTATGGCTACACCTTC. Translation gives CVTQQGNYGYTF. This chain links TRBV12-3 or TRBV12-4 with TRBJ1-2, with 7 bases fitting TRBD1. The CDR3 runs to 12 residues.

The V call is TRBV18, the J call TRBJ2-7, with 12 bases fitting TRBD1. V dropped 6 bases and J dropped 3; count of bases not matched to a gene: 12. From germline, CDR1 is KGHSH and CDR2 LQKENI. The CDR3 is made up of 17 amino acids. As DNA, the CDR3 is TGTGCCAGCTCTCGGGACAGGGGGCTACTTGACCTCTACGAGCAGTACTTC. Its protein is CASSRDRGLLDLYEQYF.

About this clonotype: A read error may explain this, as a much larger clone is one base away. The CDR3 does not end in the conserved phenylalanine or tryptophan, so this is likely a read error. V gene TRBV7-2 combines with J gene TRBJ2-3; D is perhaps TRBD1 or TRBD2 (5 bases each). The CDR3 length is 12 residues. The germline V gene encodes CDR1 SGHTA and CDR2 FQGNSA. V was clipped by 10 bases and J by 5 bases, with 13 bases between them. The DNA for the CDR3 is TGTGCCAACGGACGAGGGGTAGATACGCAGTATGTT. It codes for CANGRGVDTQYV.

This clonotype was counted between two and nine times. The gene calls are TRBV3-1 and TRBJ2-3; TRBD2 agrees at 7 bases. V lost 1 base and J lost 0; bases outside the gene matches: 4. Germline CDR1 is LGHDT and CDR2 is YNNKEL (reference sequence). The CDR3 runs to 16 residues. The CDR3 nucleotides read TGTGCCAGCAGCCAAGCGGGAGGAACTAGCACAGATACGCAGTATTTT. Translated: CASSQAGGTSTDTQYF.

Many counts were recorded for this clonotype. The V and J genes are TRBV20-1 and TRBJ2-5, with a possible D match to TRBD2 (6 bases). V was pared by 4 bases and J by 3 bases, with 12 bases between. Germline-derived CDR1 and CDR2 are DFQATT and SNEGSKA (reference sequence). The CDR3 contains 13 residues. The CDR3 nucleotides read TGCAGTGCTAAAAGGACTACAAAAGAGACCCAGTACTTC. It yields the protein CSAKRTTKETQYF.

The chain is built from TRBV27 and TRBJ2-5; 11 positions agree with TRBD2. Germline V CDR1 and CDR2: MNHEY, SMNVEV (reference sequence). The CDR3 runs 13 residues. With 2 bases clipped from V and 11 bases from J, the junction kept 4 bases outside the gene matches. This chain's CDR3 is CASSLELAGEQYF. The DNA for the CDR3 is TGTGCCAGCAGTTTAGAACTAGCGGGGGAGCAGTACTTC.

This clonotype was detected ten times or more. This chain connects TRBV2 to TRBJ1-6; D gene unclear. V was cut by 8 bases and J by 11 bases, with 10 bases left in between. Germline V CDR1 and CDR2: SNHLY, FYNNEI. The length of the CDR3 is 11 residues. CDR3 in DNA: TGTGCCAGCGGATTATGGCCACCCCTCCACTTT. This encodes CASGLWPPLHF.

This clonotype was recorded at least ten times. This chain connects TRBV5-1 to TRBJ2-3; tentative D call: TRBD1 (6 bases). The ends were cut back, 1 base at V and 4 bases at J, with 19 bases in the middle. Germline CDR1 reads SGHRS; CDR2 reads YFSETQ. The CDR3 consists of 17 residues. The CDR3 region is CASSLHTQGHGSDTQYF. The DNA for the CDR3 is TGCGCCAGCAGCTTGCATACACAGGGACATGGGTCAGATACGCAGTATTTT.

This clonotype was seen at least ten times. V and J are TRBV4-2 and TRBJ2-3; 9 nucleotides line up with TRBD2. The J segment lost 2 bases and the V segment lost 0 bases, leaving 9 bases of the junction unmatched. This CDR3 region has 18 residues. Germline V gives CDR1 LGHNA, CDR2 YNFKEQ. The CDR3 is CASSQDLRAGGITDTQYF. The DNA for the CDR3 is TGTGCCAGCAGCCAAGATTTAAGGGCGGGGGGGATCACAGATACGCAGTATTTT.

The chain joins TRBV27 to TRBJ1-2; D gene ambiguous. Germline V gene sequence: CDR1 MNHEY, CDR2 SMNVEV (reference sequence). The CDR3 loop spans 14 amino acids. Trimming stripped 5 bases from V and 2 bases from J, with 12 bases between. For the CDR3, the DNA is TGTGCCAGCAGTATAAGCGGGGTAAACTATGGCTACACCTTC. It translates to CASSISGVNYGYTF.

Notes on this clonotype: A clone one base away is much larger, so this may be a read error. A read error is likely, as this CDR3 ends without the conserved phenylalanine or tryptophan. The chain employs TRBV27 and TRBJ2-4; 13 bases agree with TRBD2. Matching the DNA end better, TRBJ2-7 makes the J call doubtful. The germline gives CDR1 MNHEY, CDR2 SMNVEV (reference sequence). CDR3 size: 15 residues. The CDR3: CASSRTSGGYYEQYC. CDR3 nucleotide sequence: TGTGCCAGCAGTCGGACTAGCGGGGGTTACTACGAGCAGTACTGC.

The CDR3 protein is CATSRDGSHQGGNSPLHF. DNA for the CDR3: TGTGCCACCAGCAGAGATGGAAGCCATCAGGGCGGGAATTCACCCCTCCACTTT. The chain uses TRBV15 and TRBJ1-6, with D possibly matching TRBD1 (5 bases). From germline, CDR1 is LNHNV and CDR2 YYDKDF (reference sequence). The CDR3 contains 18 residues. V shed 0 bases and J shed 7 bases, with 19 bases lying between them.

Many counts were recorded for this clonotype. V is TRBV7-9 and J is TRBJ2-3; possibly TRBD1 or TRBD2 for D (6 bases each). This CDR3 has 16 residues. The V gene lost 2 bases and the J gene lost 4 bases, with 16 bases spanning the gap. CDR1 is SEHNR, CDR2 FQNEAQ, per germline (reference sequence). CDR3 amino acids: CASSLTRGRGADTQYF. CDR3 DNA sequence: TGTGCCAGCAGCTTAACCAGGGGTCGCGGGGCAGATACGCAGTATTTT.

As to this clonotype: A much larger clone lies a single base off, so this may be a read error. The chain employs TRBV6-2 or TRBV6-3 and TRBJ2-6; D ambiguous. V lost 6 bases to trimming and J lost 4 bases, with 10 bases between them. The CDR3 has 14 residues. Germline CDR1 reads MNHEY; CDR2 reads SVGEGT. The CDR3 here is CASRFQSGANVLTF. As DNA, the CDR3 is TGTGCCAGCAGATTCCAAAGCGGGGCCAACGTCCTGACTTTC.

This clonotype was counted ten times or more. The chain uses TRBV11-2 and TRBJ2-2; D uncertain. The V gene's germline CDR1 is SGHAT and CDR2 FQNNGV. Between the trimmed V and J ends, which lost 3 bases and 2 bases, there was a span of 4 bases. The CDR3 loop spans 13 amino acids. The CDR3 is CASSFYNTGELFF. The CDR3 nucleotides are TGTGCCAGCAGCTTTTACAACACCGGGGAGCTGTTTTTT.

Remarks on this clonotype: This may be a read error, as it is one base from a much larger clone. J is TRBJ2-1 and V is TRBV10-3; 7 bases match TRBD1. Germline V lookup: CDR1 ENHRY, CDR2 SYGVKD. This CDR3 is built from 13 residues. Trimming removed 6 bases from V and 10 bases from J; junction bases left unmatched: 9. The CDR3 DNA reads as TGTGCCATCAGGGAGGACAGGTTTACCGAGCAGTTCTTC. Translation: CAIREDRFTEQFF.

This clonotype was seen at least ten times. The rearrangement links TRBV20-1 to TRBJ2-1; no firm D call. Germline assignment: CDR1 DFQATT and CDR2 SNEGSKA (reference sequence). The germline V and J ends were trimmed by 2 bases and 8 bases, with 10 bases remaining between them. The CDR3 spans 12 residues. This CDR3 is CSARSGQDEQFF. The DNA for the CDR3 is TGCAGTGCTAGATCCGGGCAGGATGAGCAGTTCTTC.

The chain links TRBV12-3 or TRBV12-4 to TRBJ2-3; D remains ambiguous. The CDR3 totals 13 residues. Trimming left V 8 bases short and J 6 bases short, with 15 bases between. CDR3 region: CASSSMSDDTQYF. The CDR3, as DNA: TGTGCCAGCTCCTCAATGAGCGACGATACGCAGTATTTT.

Comment on this clonotype: The junction shows a germline mismatch at one end, possibly a read error. The CDR3 is CTSSRSGGEQFF. CDR3 DNA sequence: TGTACCAGCAGCCGATCTGGGGGGGAGCAGTTCTTC. The chain uses TRBV3-1 and TRBJ2-1; possible D gene TRBD2, 6 bases. Germline V gene sequence: CDR1 LGHDT, CDR2 YNNKEL (reference sequence). This CDR3 is 12 amino acids long.

V is TRBV6-2 or TRBV6-3 and J is TRBJ2-1, with TRBD2 matching 13 bases. This CDR3 has 17 residues. V trimming: 0 bases; J trimming: 8 bases; junction bases outside the gene matches: 7. Germline CDR1 reads MNHEY; CDR2 reads SVGEGT. The CDR3 DNA reads TGTGCCAGCAGTTACTCCCTTGGACTAGCGGGGGACGATGAGCAGTTCTTC. Translated: CASSYSLGLAGDDEQFF.

The chain employs TRBV4-3 and TRBJ1-1; 8 bases are shared with TRBD1. The CDR3 length is 15 residues. V dropped 1 base and J dropped 5; count of bases not matched to a gene: 6. Germline V gene lookup returns CDR1 LGHNA and CDR2 YSLEER. CDR3 residues: CASSQAGQGETEAFF. The CDR3 DNA reads TGCGCCAGCAGCCAAGCCGGACAGGGAGAAACTGAAGCTTTCTTT.